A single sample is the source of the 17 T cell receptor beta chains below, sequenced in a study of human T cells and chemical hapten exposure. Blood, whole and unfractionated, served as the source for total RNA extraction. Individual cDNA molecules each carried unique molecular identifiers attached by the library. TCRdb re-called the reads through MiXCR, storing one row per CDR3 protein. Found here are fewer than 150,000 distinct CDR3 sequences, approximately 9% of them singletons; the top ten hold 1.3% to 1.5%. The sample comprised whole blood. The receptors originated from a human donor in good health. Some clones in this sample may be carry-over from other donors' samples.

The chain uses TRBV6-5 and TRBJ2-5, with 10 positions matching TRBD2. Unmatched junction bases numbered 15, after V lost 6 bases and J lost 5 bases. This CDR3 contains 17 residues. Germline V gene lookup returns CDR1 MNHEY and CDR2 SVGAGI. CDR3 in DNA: TGTGCCAGCAGCCAGTTAATAGGGACTAGCGTCGGGGAGACCCAGTACTTC. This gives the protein CASSQLIGTSVGETQYF.

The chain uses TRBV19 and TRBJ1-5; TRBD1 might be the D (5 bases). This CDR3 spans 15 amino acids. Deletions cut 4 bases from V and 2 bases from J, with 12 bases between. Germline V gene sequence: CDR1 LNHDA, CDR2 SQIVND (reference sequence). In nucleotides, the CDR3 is TGTGCCAGTAGTACTAAAAGGGGAGGCAATCAGCCCCAGCATTTT. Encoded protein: CASSTKRGGNQPQHF.

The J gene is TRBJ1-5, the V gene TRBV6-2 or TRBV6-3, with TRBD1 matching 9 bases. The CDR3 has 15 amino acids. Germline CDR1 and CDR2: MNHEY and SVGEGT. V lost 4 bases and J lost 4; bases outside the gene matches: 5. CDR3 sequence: CASSSPGQGNQPQHF. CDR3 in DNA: TGTGCCAGCAGTTCCCCGGGACAGGGAAATCAGCCCCAGCATTTT.

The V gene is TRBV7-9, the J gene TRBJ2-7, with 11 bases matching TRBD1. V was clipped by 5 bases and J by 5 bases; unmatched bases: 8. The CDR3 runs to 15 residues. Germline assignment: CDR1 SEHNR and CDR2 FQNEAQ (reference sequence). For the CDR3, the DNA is TGTGCCAGCAGCCTAGGGACAGGGGGTTCCCACGAGCAGTACTTC. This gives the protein CASSLGTGGSHEQYF.

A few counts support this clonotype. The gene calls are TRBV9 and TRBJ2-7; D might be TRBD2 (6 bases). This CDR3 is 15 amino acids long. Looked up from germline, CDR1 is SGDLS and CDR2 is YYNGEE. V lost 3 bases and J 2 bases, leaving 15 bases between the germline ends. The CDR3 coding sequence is TGTGCCAGCAGCGGATCCGGGACTGATGCCTACGAGCAGTACTTC. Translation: CASSGSGTDAYEQYF. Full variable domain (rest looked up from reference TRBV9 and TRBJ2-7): DSGVTQTPKHLITATGQRVTLRCSPRSGDLSVYWYQQSLDQGLQFLIQYYNGEERAKGNILERFSAQQFPDLHSELNLSSLELGDSALYFCASSGSGTDAYEQYFGPGTRLTVT.

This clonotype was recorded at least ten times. The CDR3 here is CASSQGRTGGTEAFF. As DNA, the CDR3 is TGTGCCAGCAGCCAAGGAAGGACAGGGGGCACTGAAGCTTTCTTT. V usage is TRBV14 and J usage is TRBJ1-1; TRBD1 matches 10 bases. The length of the CDR3 is 15 residues. With V trimmed by 1 base and J by 4 bases, 3 bases remained unmatched. CDR1 is SGHDN, CDR2 FVKESK, per germline.

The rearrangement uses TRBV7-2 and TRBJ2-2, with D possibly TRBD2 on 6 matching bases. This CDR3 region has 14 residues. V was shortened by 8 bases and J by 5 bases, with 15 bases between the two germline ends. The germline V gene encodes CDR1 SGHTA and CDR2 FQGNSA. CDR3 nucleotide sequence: TGTGCCAGCCGCAAAGAGGAGGGGACCGGGGAGCTGTTTTTT. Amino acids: CASRKEEGTGELFF.

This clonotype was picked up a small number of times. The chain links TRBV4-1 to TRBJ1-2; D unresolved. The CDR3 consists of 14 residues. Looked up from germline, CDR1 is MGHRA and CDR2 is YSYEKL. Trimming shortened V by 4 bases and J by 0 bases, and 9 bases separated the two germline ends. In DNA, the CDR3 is TGCGCCAGCAGCCCATCCGATACTAACTATGGCTACACCTTC. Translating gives CASSPSDTNYGYTF.

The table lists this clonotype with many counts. The CDR3 DNA sequence: TGCAGTGCTAGCCAGGAAGCGCATGGCTACACCTTC. Protein sequence: CSASQEAHGYTF. The chain employs TRBV20-1 and TRBJ1-2; D gene ambiguous. CDR3 length equals 12 residues. The germline V gene encodes CDR1 DFQATT and CDR2 SNEGSKA (reference sequence). V was cut by 3 bases and J by 6 bases, with 11 bases left in between.

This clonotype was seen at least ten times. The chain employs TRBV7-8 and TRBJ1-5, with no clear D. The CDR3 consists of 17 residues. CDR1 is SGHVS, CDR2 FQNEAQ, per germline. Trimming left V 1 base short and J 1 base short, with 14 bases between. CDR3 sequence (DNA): TGTGCCAGCAGCTTAGGGACGCGGGGTAGGAGCAATCAGCCCCAGCATTTT. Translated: CASSLGTRGRSNQPQHF.

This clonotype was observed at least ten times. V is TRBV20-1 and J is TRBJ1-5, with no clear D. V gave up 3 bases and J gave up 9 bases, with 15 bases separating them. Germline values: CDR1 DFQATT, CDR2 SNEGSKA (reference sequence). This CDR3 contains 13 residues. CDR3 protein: CSASHSYLLPQHF. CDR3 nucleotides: TGCAGTGCTAGTCACAGTTACCTGTTGCCCCAGCATTTT.

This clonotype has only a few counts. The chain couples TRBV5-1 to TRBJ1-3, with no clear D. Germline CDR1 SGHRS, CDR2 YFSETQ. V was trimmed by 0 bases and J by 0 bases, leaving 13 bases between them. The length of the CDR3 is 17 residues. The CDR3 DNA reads TGCGCCAGCAGCTTGGCAGGACCGCTAAGCTCTGGAAACACCATATATTTT. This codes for CASSLAGPLSSGNTIYF.

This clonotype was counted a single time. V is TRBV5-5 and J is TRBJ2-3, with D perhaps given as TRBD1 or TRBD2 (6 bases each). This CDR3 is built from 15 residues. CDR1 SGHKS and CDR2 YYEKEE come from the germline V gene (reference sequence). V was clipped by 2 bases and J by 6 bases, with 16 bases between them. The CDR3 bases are TGTGCCAGCAGCTTCTACAAGGAGGGGGTTGATACGCAGTATTTT. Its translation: CASSFYKEGVDTQYF.

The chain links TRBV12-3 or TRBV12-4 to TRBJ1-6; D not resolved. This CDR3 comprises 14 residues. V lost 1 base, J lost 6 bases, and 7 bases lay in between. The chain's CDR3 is CASSLGGFNSPLHF. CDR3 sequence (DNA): TGTGCCAGCAGTTTAGGAGGGTTTAATTCACCCCTCCACTTT.

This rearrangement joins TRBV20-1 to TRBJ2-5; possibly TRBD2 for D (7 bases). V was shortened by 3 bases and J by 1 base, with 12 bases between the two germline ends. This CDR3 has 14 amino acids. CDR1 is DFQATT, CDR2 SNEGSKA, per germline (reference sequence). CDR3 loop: CSASGGGSQETQYF. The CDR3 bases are TGCAGTGCTAGTGGGGGGGGCAGCCAAGAGACCCAGTACTTC.

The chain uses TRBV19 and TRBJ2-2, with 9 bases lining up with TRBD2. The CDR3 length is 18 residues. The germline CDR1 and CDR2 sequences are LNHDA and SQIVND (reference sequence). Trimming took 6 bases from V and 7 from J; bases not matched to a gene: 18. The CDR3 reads CASSTLRREGPRGGELFF. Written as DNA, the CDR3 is TGTGCCAGTAGCACCCTACGGCGGGAGGGCCCTCGAGGCGGGGAGCTGTTTTTT.

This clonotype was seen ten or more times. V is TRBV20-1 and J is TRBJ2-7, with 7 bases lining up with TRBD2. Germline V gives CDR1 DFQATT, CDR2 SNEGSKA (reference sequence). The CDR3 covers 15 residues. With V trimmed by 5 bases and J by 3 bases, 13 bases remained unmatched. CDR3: CSAFSLWGGGYEQYF. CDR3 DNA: TGCAGTGCTTTTTCCTTGTGGGGGGGAGGCTACGAGCAGTACTTC.